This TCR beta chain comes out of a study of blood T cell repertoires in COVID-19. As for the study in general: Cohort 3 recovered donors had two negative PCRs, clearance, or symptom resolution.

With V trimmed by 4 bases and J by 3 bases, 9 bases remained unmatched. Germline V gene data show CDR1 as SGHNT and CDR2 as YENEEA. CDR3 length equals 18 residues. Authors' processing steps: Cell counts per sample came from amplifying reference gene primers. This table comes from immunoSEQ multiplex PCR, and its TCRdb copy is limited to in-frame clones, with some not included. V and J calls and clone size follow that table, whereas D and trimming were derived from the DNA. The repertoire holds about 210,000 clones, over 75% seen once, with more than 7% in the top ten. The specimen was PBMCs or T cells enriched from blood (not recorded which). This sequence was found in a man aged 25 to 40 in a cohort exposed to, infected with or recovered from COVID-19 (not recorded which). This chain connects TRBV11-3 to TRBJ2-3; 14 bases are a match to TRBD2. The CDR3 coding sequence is TGTGCCAGCAGCTATGGGGGACTAGCGGGAGTGAGTACAGATACGCAGTATTTT. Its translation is CASSYGGLAGVSTDTQYF.